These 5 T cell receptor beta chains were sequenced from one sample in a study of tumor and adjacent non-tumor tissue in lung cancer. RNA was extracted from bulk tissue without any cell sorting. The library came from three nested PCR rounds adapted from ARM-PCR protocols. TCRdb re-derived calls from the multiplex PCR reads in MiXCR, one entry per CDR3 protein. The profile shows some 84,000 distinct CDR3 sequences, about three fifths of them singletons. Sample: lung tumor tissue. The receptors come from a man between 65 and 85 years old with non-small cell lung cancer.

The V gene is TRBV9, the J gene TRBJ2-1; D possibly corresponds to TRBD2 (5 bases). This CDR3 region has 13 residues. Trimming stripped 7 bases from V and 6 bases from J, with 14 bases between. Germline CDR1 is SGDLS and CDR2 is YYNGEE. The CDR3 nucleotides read TGTGCCAGCTCCCGCTCGGGGAGCAATGAGCAGTTCTTC. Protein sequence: CASSRSGSNEQFF. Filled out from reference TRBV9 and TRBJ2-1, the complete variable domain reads DSGVTQTPKHLITATGQRVTLRCSPRSGDLSVYWYQQSLDQGLQFLIQYYNGEERAKGNILERFSAQQFPDLHSELNLSSLELGDSALYFCASSRSGSNEQFFGPGTRLTVL.

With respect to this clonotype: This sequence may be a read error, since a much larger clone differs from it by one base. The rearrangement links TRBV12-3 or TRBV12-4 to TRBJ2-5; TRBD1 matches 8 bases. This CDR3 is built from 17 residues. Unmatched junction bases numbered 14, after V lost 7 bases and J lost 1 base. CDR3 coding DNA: TGTGCCAGCAATTTTAGTGGACAGGGCCCTCTCCAAGAGACCCAGTACTTC. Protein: CASNFSGQGPLQETQYF.

The CDR3 loop is CASNPTVLNEQFF. CDR3 in DNA: TGTGCCAGCAACCCGACCGTACTCAATGAGCAGTTCTTC. The chain links TRBV28 to TRBJ2-1; D is unresolved. The V gene's germline CDR1 is MDHEN and CDR2 SYDVKM. The CDR3 spans 13 residues. The V end lost 7 bases, the J end lost 6 bases, and 13 bases lay between the germline ends.

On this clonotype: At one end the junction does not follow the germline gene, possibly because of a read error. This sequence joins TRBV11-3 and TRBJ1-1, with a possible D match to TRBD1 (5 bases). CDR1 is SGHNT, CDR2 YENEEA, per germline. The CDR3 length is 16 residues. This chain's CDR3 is CARGRSWTIMNAEAFF. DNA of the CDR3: TGTGCAAGAGGCCGCAGCTGGACAATTATGAACGCTGAAGCTTTCTTT.

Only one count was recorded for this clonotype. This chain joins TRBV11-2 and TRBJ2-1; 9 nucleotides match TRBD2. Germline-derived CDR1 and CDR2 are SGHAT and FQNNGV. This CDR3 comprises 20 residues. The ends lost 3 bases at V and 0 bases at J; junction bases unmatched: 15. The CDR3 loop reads CASSFNPGLARGSSYNEQFF. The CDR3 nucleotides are TGTGCCAGCAGCTTTAATCCTGGACTAGCGAGAGGGAGCTCCTACAATGAGCAGTTCTTC.